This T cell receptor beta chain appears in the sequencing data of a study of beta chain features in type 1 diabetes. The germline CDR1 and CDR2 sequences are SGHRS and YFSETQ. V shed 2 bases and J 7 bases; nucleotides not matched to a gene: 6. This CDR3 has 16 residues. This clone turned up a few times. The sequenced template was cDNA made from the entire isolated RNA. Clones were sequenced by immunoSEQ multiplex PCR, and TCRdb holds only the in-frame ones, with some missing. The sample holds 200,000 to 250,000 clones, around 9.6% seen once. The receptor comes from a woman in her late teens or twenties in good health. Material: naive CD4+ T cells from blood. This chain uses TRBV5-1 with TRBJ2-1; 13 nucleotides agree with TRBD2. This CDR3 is CASSFGLAGVGNEQFF. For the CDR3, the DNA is TGCGCCAGCAGCTTCGGACTAGCGGGAGTGGGTAATGAGCAGTTCTTC.